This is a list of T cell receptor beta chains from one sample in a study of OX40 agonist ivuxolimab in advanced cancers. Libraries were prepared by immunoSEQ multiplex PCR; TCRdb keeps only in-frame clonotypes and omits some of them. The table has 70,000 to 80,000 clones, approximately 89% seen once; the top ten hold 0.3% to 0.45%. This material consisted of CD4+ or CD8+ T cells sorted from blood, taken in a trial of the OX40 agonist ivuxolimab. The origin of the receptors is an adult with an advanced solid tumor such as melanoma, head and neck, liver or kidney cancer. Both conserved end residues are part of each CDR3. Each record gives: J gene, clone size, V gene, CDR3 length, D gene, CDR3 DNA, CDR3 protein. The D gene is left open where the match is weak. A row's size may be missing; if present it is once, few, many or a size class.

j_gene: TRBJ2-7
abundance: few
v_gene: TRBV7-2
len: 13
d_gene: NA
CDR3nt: TGTGCCAGCAGCCTAACTACCCACTACGAGCAGTACTTC
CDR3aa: CASSLTTHYEQYF

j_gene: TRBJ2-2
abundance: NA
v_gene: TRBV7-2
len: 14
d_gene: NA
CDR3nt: TGTGCCAGCAGCTTGAGACTCAACACCGGGGAGCTGTTTTTT
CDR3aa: CASSLRLNTGELFF

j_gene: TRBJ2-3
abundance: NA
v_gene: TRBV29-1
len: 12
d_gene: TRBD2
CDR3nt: TGCAGCGTTGAATTGGCGCGGGAGGGCCCACATTTT
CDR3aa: CSVELAREGPHF

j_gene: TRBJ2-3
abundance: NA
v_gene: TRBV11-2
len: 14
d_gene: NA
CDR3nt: TGTGCCAGCAGCCCCCCAGAATTTACAGATACGCAGTATTTT
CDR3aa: CASSPPEFTDTQYF

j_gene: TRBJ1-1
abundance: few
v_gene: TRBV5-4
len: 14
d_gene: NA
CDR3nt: TGTGCCAGCAGCTTGCCGAGGCAGAACACTGAAGCTTTCTTT
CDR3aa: CASSLPRQNTEAFF

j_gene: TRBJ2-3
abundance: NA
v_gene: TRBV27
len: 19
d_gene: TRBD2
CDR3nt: TGTGCCAGCAGCTTGGGACTAGCGGGACCCCCTAGTAGCACAGATACGCAGTATTTT
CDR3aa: CASSLGLAGPPSSTDTQYF

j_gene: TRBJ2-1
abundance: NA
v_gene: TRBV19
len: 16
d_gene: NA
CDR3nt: TGTGCCAGTAGTATAGATTCGGGAGTGTACCTCGATGAGCAGTTCTTC
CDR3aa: CASSIDSGVYLDEQFF

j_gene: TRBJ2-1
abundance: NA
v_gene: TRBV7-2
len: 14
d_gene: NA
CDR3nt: TGTGCCAGCAGCTTATTCGGCTCCTACAATGAGCAGTTCTTC
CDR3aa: CASSLFGSYNEQFF

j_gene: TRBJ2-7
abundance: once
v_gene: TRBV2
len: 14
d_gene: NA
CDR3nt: TGTGCCAGCAGTGGGCTGAGCCGGACCTACGAGCAGTACTTC
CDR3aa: CASSGLSRTYEQYF

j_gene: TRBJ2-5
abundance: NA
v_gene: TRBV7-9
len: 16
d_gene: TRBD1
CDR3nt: TGTGCCAGCAGCCAACTAGGGACAGGGGGCGGAGAGACCCAGTACTTC
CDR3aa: CASSQLGTGGGETQYF

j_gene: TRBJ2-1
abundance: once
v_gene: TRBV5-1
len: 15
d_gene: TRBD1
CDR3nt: TGCGCCAGCAGCTCTTTGACAGGGCCCAGCAATGAGCAGTTCTTC
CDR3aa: CASSSLTGPSNEQFF

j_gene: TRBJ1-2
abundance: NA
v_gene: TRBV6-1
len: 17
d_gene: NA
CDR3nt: TGTGCCAGCAGTGAACAAAATCTCGGCAGGGATTACTATGGCTACACCTTC
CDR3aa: CASSEQNLGRDYYGYTF

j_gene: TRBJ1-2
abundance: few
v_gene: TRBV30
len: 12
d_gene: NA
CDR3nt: TGTGCCTGGAATTCCGAGGGACTGCGCTACACCTTC
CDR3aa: CAWNSEGLRYTF

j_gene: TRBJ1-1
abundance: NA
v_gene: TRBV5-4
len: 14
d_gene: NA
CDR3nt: TGTGCCAGCAGCTTGACATCGGTGAACACTGAAGCTTTCTTT
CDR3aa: CASSLTSVNTEAFF

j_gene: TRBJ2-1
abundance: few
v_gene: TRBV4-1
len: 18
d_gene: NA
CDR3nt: TGCGCCAGCAGCCAACTCGACCTAATACAGAGCTCCTACAATGAGCAGTTCTTC
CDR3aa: CASSQLDLIQSSYNEQFF

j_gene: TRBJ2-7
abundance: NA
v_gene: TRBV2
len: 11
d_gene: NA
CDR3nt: TGTGCCAGCAGCCCAGGGGAAGAGCAGTACTTC
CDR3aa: CASSPGEEQYF

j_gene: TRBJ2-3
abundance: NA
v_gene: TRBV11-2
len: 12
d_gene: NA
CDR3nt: TGTGCCAGCAGCCAAAGCACAGATACGCAGTATTTT
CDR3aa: CASSQSTDTQYF

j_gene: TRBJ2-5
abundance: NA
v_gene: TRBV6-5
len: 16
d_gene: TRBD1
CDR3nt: TGTGCCAGCAGTTTCTCGAGGGACAGCACAGGGGAGACCCAGTACTTC
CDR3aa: CASSFSRDSTGETQYF

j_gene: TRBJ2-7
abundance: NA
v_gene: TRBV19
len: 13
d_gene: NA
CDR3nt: TGTGCCAGTAAAGAGGGAGCCTCCTACGAGCAGTACTTC
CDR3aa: CASKEGASYEQYF

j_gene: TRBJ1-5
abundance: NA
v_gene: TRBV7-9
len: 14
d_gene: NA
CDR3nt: TGTGCCAGCAGCTTTGACAGCTACAATCAGCCCCAGCATTTT
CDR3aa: CASSFDSYNQPQHF

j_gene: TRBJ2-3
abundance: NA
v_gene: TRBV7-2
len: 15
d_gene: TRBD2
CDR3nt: TGTGCCAGCAGCTTACGACTAGCGGGAGCCGATACGCAGTATTTT
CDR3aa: CASSLRLAGADTQYF

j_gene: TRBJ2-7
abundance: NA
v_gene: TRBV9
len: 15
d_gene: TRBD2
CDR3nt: TGTGCCAGCAGCGCGAAGGGGCTAGCGGGAGACGAGCAGTACTTC
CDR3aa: CASSAKGLAGDEQYF

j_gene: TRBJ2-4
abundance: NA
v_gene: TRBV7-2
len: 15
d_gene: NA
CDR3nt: TGTGCCAGCAGCTTAGGTGATCGGGGGGCGGACATTCAGTACTTC
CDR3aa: CASSLGDRGADIQYF

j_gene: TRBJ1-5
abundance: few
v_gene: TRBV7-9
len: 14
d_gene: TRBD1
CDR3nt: TGTGCCAGCAGCTTGGGACAGGGGATTTTTCCCCAGCATTTT
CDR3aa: CASSLGQGIFPQHF

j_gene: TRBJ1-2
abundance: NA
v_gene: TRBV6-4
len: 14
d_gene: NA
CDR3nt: TGTGCCAGCAGGGGTGACCGAATGAAGGGGGGCTACACCTTC
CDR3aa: CASRGDRMKGGYTF

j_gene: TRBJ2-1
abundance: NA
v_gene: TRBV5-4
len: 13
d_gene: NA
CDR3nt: TGTGCCAGCAGCATGACTAGTTACAATGAGCAGTTCTTC
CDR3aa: CASSMTSYNEQFF

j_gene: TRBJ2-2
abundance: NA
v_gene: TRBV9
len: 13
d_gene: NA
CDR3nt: TGTGCCAGCAGCAAAGGGGTTGTCGGGGAGCTGTTTTTT
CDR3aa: CASSKGVVGELFF

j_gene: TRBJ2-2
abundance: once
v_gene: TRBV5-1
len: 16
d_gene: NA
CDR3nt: TGCGCCAGCAGCGGCACAGGGCTCGCGAACACCGGGGCGCTGTTTTTT
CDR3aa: CASSGTGLANTGALFF

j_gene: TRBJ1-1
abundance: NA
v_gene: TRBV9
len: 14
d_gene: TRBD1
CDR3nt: TGTGCCAGCAGCGTACGACAGGGCCCCACTGAAGCTTTCTTT
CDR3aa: CASSVRQGPTEAFF

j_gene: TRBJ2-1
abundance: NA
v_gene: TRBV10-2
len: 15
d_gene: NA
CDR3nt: TGCGCCAGCAGTGATCGAGGCAGCTCCTACAATGAGCAGTTCTTC
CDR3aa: CASSDRGSSYNEQFF

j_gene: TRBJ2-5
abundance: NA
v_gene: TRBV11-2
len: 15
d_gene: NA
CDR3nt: TGTGCCAGCAGCTTAGTGGGGATGGGCCAAGAGACCCAGTACTTC
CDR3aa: CASSLVGMGQETQYF

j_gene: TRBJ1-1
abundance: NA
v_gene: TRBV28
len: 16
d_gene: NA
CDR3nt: TGTGCCAGCACCCCGACCGTGGGGGGGTTCAAGACTGAAGCTTTCTTT
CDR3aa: CASTPTVGGFKTEAFF

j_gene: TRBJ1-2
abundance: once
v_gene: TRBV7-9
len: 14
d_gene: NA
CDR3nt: TGTGCCAGCAGCTTAGCGCTCGGAGCCCATGGCTACACCTTC
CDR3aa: CASSLALGAHGYTF

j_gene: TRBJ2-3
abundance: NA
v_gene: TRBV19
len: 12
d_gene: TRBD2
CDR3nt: TGTGCCAGTGGGAGGGTCCTAGATACGCAGTATTTT
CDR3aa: CASGRVLDTQYF

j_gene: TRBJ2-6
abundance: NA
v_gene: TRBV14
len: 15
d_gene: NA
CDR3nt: TGTGCCAGCAGCCAAGGTTCCTCTGGGGCCAACGTCCTGACTTTC
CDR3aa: CASSQGSSGANVLTF

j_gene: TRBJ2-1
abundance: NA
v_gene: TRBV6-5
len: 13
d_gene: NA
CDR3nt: TGTGCCAGCAGTTCCCCGACTAACAATGAGCAGTTCTTC
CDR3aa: CASSSPTNNEQFF

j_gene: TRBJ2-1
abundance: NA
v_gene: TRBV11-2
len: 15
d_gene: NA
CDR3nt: TGTGCCAGCAGCAGTGGGGAAGGGGCATACAATGAGCAGTTCTTC
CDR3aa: CASSSGEGAYNEQFF

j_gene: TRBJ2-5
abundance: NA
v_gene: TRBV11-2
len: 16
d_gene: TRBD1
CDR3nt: TGTGCCAGCAGCCCACGGACAGGACAGCTCCTAGAGACCCAGTACTTC
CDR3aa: CASSPRTGQLLETQYF

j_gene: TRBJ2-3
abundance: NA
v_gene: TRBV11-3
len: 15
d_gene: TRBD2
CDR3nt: TGTGCCAGCAGCTTAATGACTAGCGAAACAGATACGCAGTATTTT
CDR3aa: CASSLMTSETDTQYF

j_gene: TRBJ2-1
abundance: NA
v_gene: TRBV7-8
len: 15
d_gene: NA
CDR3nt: TGTGCCAGCAGCCCCGACCGGGACAACTACAATGAGCAGTTCTTC
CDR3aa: CASSPDRDNYNEQFF

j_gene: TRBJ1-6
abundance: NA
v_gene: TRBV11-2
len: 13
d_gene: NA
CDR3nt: TGTGCCAGCAGCTTAGGTTGGGGTTCACCCCTCCACTTT
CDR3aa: CASSLGWGSPLHF

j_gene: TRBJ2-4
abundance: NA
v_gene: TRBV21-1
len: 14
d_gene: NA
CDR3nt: TGTGCCAGCATCAGACCCCGAGCCTTGAACATTCAGTACTTC
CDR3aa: CASIRPRALNIQYF

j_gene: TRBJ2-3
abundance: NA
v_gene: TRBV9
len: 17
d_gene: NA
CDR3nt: TGTGCCAGCAGCGTAGAGCTACTATCAGGAGGAGGAGATACGCAGTATTTT
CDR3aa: CASSVELLSGGGDTQYF

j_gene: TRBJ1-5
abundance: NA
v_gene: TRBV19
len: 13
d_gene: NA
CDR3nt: TGTGCCAGTAGTATAGGGGAGGGACAGCCCCAGCATTTT
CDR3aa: CASSIGEGQPQHF